This T cell receptor beta chain was found in a study of regulatory T cells in long-lasting Graves disease. Libraries of TCR beta came from iRepertoire HTBI primers plus Arm-PCR of CDR3 regions. TCRdb analysed the multiplex PCR reads with MiXCR anew, one entry per CDR3 protein. The sample carries almost 350,000 distinct CDR3 sequences, around 19% recorded once. In the case of this clonotype: The antigen remains undetermined.

General observations from the study: With approximately 2,500 shared public clonotypes, persistent patients exceeded new patients, who shared about 1,000.

Described time point: persistent/refractory GD, antithyroid drugs over 5 years with positive TRAb. Preparation of the TCR library used RNA extracted from PBMCs. Into tubes containing EDTA, approximately 9.4 milliliters of peripheral blood were drawn. This material consisted of peripheral blood mononuclear cells (PBMCs), taken when the disease was refractory, from a patient treated with antithyroid drugs. The receptor's source is a female donor with Graves disease.

The CDR3 sequence: CATGQGAGTGELFF. The CDR3, as DNA: TGTGCCACCGGACAGGGGGCCGGCACCGGGGAGCTGTTTTTT. J is TRBJ2-2 and V is TRBV9, with 11 bases fitting TRBD1. Germline V gives CDR1 SGDLS, CDR2 YYNGEE. The V segment lost 9 bases and the J segment 4 bases; nucleotides outside the gene matches: 5. The CDR3 totals 14 residues.